Described below is a single T cell receptor (beta chain) sequence and its context. TCRdb's copy holds only in-frame clones and misses some; the assay was immunoSEQ multiplex PCR. The data contain 15,000 to 17,000 clones, around 84% of them singletons. These data originate in a study of technical replicates of blood from a few donors. CDR3 length: 15 residues. Losses at the gene ends were 5 bases for V and 4 bases for J; bases not matched to a gene: 6. Germline V gene data show CDR1 as SNHLY and CDR2 as FYNNEI. The TCR originated in a human donor in good health. V and J are TRBV2 and TRBJ2-7; 12 nucleotides match TRBD1. Source material: PBMCs. The CDR3 DNA follows: TGTGCCAGCAGTTCCGGGACAGGGGGCTTTTACGAGCAGTACTTC. It yields the protein CASSSGTGGFYEQYF.